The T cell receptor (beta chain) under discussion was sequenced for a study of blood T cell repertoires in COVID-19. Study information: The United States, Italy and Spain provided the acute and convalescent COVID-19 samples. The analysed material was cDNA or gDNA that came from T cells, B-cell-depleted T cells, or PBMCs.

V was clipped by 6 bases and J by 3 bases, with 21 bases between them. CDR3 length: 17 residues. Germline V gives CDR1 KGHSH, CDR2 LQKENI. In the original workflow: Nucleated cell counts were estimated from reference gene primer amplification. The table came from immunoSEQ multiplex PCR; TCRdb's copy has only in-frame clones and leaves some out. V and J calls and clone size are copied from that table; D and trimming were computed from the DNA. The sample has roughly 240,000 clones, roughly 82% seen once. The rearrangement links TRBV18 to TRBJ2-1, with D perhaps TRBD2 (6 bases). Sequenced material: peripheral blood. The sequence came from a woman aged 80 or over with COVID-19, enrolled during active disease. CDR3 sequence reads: CASSPRGPGLRYNEQFF. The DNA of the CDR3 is TGTGCCAGCTCCCCTCGAGGTCCGGGACTCCGCTACAATGAGCAGTTCTTC.